This paragraph covers one T cell receptor (beta chain) sequence. This entry is derived from a study of shared clonotypes between healthy human individuals. With 6 bases removed from V and 0 bases from J, the gap between germline ends came to 11 bases. The length of the CDR3 is 14 residues. Germline CDR1 and CDR2: KGHSH and LQKENI. The protocol was immunoSEQ multiplex PCR, while the TCRdb copy is restricted to in-frame clones and leaves out a portion. The repertoire includes around 2.5 million clones, 90% to 95% of them detected once, and 0.36% sits in the top ten. The origin of this receptor is a young man in good health. Some clones in this sample may be carry-over from other donors' samples. The chain couples TRBV18 to TRBJ2-5, with D unresolved. The sequenced sample was naive CD4+ T cells from PBMCs. The subset: CD45RA+ positively selected. The CDR3 region has the DNA TGTGCCAGCTCCCCGGGTCTTAACCAAGAGACCCAGTACTTC. Its protein product is CASSPGLNQETQYF.